This paragraph reports one TCR beta chain. Germline CDR1 is SGHAT and CDR2 is FQNNGV. The CDR3 is 14 residues long. V was pared by 3 bases and J by 7 bases, with 13 bases between. The data originate from a study of blood T cell repertoires in COVID-19. Libraries were prepared by immunoSEQ multiplex PCR; TCRdb keeps only in-frame clonotypes and omits some of them. The sample contains roughly 98,000 clones, 65% to 90% of which appear only once. Sequenced: peripheral blood. This clonotype was obtained from a man in his 70s with active or convalescent COVID-19. The rearrangement links TRBV11-2 to TRBJ2-4; D is perhaps TRBD1 (5 bases). CDR3 in amino acids: CASSLDRTWNIQYF. The DNA of the CDR3 is TGTGCCAGCAGCTTGGATAGGACATGGAACATTCAGTACTTC.